Listed below are T cell receptor beta chains from one sample, sequenced in a study of blood T cell repertoires in COVID-19. Libraries were prepared by immunoSEQ multiplex PCR; TCRdb keeps only in-frame clonotypes and omits some of them. The sample has about 55,000 clones; roughly 87% are singletons. What was sequenced was peripheral blood. The receptors derive from an older woman with acute or convalescent COVID-19. Each CDR3 is given with its conserved first and last residue. Fields, in order: V gene, J gene, D gene, clone size, CDR3 protein, CDR3 DNA. A D gene is named only where the DNA matches it firmly. Size values are once, few and many counts, or a class for expanded clones, and some rows have none.

TRBV5-6	TRBJ1-1	-	-	CASSLTGRVSKEAFF	TGTGCCAGCAGCCTCACCGGGAGAGTGTCCAAGGAAGCTTTCTTT
TRBV3-1/TRBV3-2	TRBJ2-7	TRBD2	-	CASSQFGAGGNHEQYF	TGTGCCAGCAGCCAATTCGGCGCGGGAGGGAACCACGAGCAGTACTTC
TRBV5-1	TRBJ2-5	-	once	CASSLTGMTETQYF	TGCGCCAGCAGCTTGACAGGGATGACGGAGACCCAGTACTTC
TRBV5-1	TRBJ1-4	-	few	CASSDGQTDKLFF	TGCGCCAGCAGTGATGGACAGACCGACAAACTGTTTTTT
TRBV27	TRBJ2-1	TRBD2	-	CASSLRTSGRSYDEQFF	TGTGCCAGCAGTTTAAGGACTAGCGGGAGGAGTTACGATGAGCAGTTCTTC
TRBV7-9	TRBJ1-1	-	few	CASSLLPGGLAMNTEAFF	TGTGCCAGCAGCTTATTACCGGGGGGTCTTGCGATGAACACTGAAGCTTTCTTT
TRBV7-2	TRBJ1-1	TRBD1	-	CASSLAYTGADTEAFF	TGTGCCAGCAGCTTAGCGTACACAGGGGCGGACACTGAAGCTTTCTTT
TRBV7-8	TRBJ2-1	-	-	CASSEYGGSYNEQFF	TGTGCCAGCAGCGAGTATGGAGGATCCTACAATGAGCAGTTCTTC
TRBV28	TRBJ1-5	-	-	CASSLLPGNQPQHF	TGTGCCAGCAGTTTACTCCCGGGGAATCAGCCCCAGCATTTT
TRBV6-4	TRBJ2-1	TRBD2	-	CASSDSAGGTNEQFF	TGTGCCAGCAGTGACTCCGCGGGAGGCACGAATGAGCAGTTCTTC
TRBV28	TRBJ1-1	TRBD1	-	CASSFPGRGRGTEAFF	TGTGCCAGCAGTTTTCCTGGCAGGGGGAGAGGGACTGAAGCTTTCTTT
TRBV18	TRBJ2-2	-	-	CASSAGNLNVGELFF	TGTGCCAGCTCAGCGGGAAACCTTAACGTCGGGGAGCTGTTTTTT
TRBV6-5	TRBJ2-1	TRBD2	few	CASSSGVNEQFF	TGTGCCAGCAGTAGCGGGGTCAATGAGCAGTTCTTC
TRBV24-1	TRBJ1-5	TRBD1	-	CATSQTGLNQPQHF	TGTGCCACCAGCCAGACAGGGTTAAATCAGCCCCAGCATTTT
TRBV6-2/TRBV6-3	TRBJ1-2	TRBD1	-	CASSRDSYGYTF	TGTGCCAGCAGTCGGGACAGCTATGGCTACACCTTC
TRBV12-5	TRBJ1-4	TRBD1	-	CASGLYLGQGAWEKLFF	TGTGCTAGTGGTTTGTACCTAGGACAGGGGGCATGGGAAAAACTGTTTTTT
TRBV10-3	TRBJ2-7	TRBD1	-	CAISESLGTGGYGEQYF	TGTGCCATCAGTGAGTCGTTGGGGACAGGGGGATATGGGGAGCAGTACTTC
TRBV10-2	TRBJ1-4	-	-	CASYPAGPQHATNEKLFF	TGCGCCAGCTACCCCGCGGGACCCCAACATGCAACTAATGAAAAACTGTTTTTT
TRBV2	TRBJ2-1	TRBD2	-	CASKQRLAKDEQFF	TGTGCCAGCAAACAGAGACTAGCCAAGGATGAGCAGTTCTTC
TRBV3-1/TRBV3-2	TRBJ2-5	-	-	CASSQVGGQETQYF	TGTGCCAGCAGCCAAGTCGGGGGCCAAGAGACCCAGTACTTC
TRBV28	TRBJ1-2	-	once	CASSPLAYGYTF	TGTGCCAGCAGCCCCTTGGCCTATGGCTACACCTTC
TRBV5-1	TRBJ1-1	TRBD1	-	CASSSNQQGARAFF	TGCGCCAGCAGCTCCAACCAACAGGGGGCGAGAGCTTTCTTT
TRBV28	TRBJ1-2	TRBD1	-	CAIRTGTYGYTF	TGTGCCATCAGGACAGGGACCTATGGCTACACCTTC
TRBV20-1	TRBJ2-7	TRBD1	-	CSASPGTGITSYEQYF	TGCAGTGCTAGTCCCGGGACAGGGATTACCTCCTACGAGCAGTACTTC
TRBV5-4	TRBJ1-4	TRBD1	once	CASSLAAGGVEKLFF	TGTGCCAGCAGCTTGGCGGCAGGGGGTGTTGAAAAACTGTTTTTT